The 6 T cell receptor beta chains listed next were all sequenced from one sample in a study of shared clonotypes between healthy human individuals. Only in-frame clones appear in the TCRdb table, and some are missing; sequencing was by immunoSEQ multiplex PCR. The sample holds roughly 500,000 clones, over 65% seen once. Sequencing used PBMCs. The receptors here all came from a woman aged 40 to 50 in good health. Some clones in this sample may be carry-over from other donors' samples.

The chain couples TRBV28 to TRBJ2-7, with D tentatively TRBD2 (7 bases). Germline V lookup: CDR1 MDHEN, CDR2 SYDVKM. V lost 10 bases and J 3 bases, leaving 16 bases between the germline ends. The CDR3 loop spans 13 amino acids. The CDR3 sequence is CATSTGGGYEQYF. Written as DNA, the CDR3 is TGTGCCACCTCGACAGGCGGGGGCTACGAGCAGTACTTC. The variable domain in full, completed from reference TRBV28 and TRBJ2-7, reads DVKVTQSSRYLVKRTGEKVFLECVQDMDHENMFWYRQDPGLGLRLIYFSYDVKMKEKGDIPEGYSVSREKKERFSLILESASTNQTSMYLCATSTGGGYEQYFGPGTRLTVT.

This clone was seen more than once but under ten times. DNA for the CDR3: TGTGCCAGCAGCGGGCCCAGCGGGAGTGGAGGGCCTAACGAGCAGTACTTC. As protein: CASSGPSGSGGPNEQYF. The V and J genes are TRBV9 and TRBJ2-7, with TRBD2 identical over 8 bases. The CDR3 has 17 residues. Germline V gene sequence: CDR1 SGDLS, CDR2 YYNGEE. Trimming at V came to 3 bases and at J to 5 bases, leaving 16 bases not matched to a gene.

This clone was observed a few times. The chain couples TRBV7-3 to TRBJ2-5; D tentatively fits TRBD1 or TRBD2 (6 bases each). V shed 3 bases and J shed 5 bases, with 16 bases lying between them. CDR3 size: 15 residues. Per germline, CDR1 SGHTA and CDR2 FQGTGA. CDR3 bases: TGTGCCAGCAGCTTGGGATTGACTAGGGGGGAGACCCAGTACTTC. Protein sequence: CASSLGLTRGETQYF.

The chain has TRBV12-2 and TRBJ1-2. TRBV12-2 represents a pseudogene. This CDR3 comprises 16 residues. The CDR3 DNA follows: TGTGCAAGTCGCCTTAACCGGCCACGAAAGACCTATGGCTACACCTTC. Translated, it gives CASRLNRPRKTYGYTF.

This clone came up a few times. One base away lies a much larger clone, so this may be a sequencing read error. At the DNA level, this CDR3 is encoded by other sequences in the same sample as well. The chain joins TRBV7-2 to TRBJ2-3; D is undetermined. Trimming left V 5 bases short and J 0 bases short, with 3 bases between. The CDR3 extends over 12 amino acids. Germline lookup yields CDR1 SGHTA and CDR2 FQGNSA. The CDR3, as DNA: TGTGCCAGCAGCCCTAGCACAGATACGCAGTATTTT. Its translation: CASSPSTDTQYF.

J is TRBJ2-1 and V is TRBV5-1; the match to TRBD1 covers 8 bases. The germline CDR1 and CDR2 sequences are SGHRS and YFSETQ. Trimming took 4 bases from V and 9 from J; bases not matched to a gene: 3. The length of the CDR3 is 12 residues. The CDR3 loop reads CASSRDRFEQFF. The CDR3 DNA is TGCGCCAGCAGCCGGGACAGGTTTGAGCAGTTCTTC.